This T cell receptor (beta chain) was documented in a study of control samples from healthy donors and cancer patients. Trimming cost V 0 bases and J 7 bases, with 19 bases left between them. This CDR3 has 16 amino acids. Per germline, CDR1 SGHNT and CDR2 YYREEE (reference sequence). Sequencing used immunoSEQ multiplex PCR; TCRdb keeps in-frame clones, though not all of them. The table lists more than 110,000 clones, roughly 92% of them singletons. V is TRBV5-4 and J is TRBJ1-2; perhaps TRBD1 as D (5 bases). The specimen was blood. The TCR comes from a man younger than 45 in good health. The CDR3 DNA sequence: TGTGCCAGCAGCTTGGCCGGGGCAGGGTTGAATAGTGGCTACACCTTC. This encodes CASSLAGAGLNSGYTF.